A selection of T cell receptor beta chains follows, all from one sample in a study of Ad26.COV2.S vaccination and SARS-CoV-2 variants. Profiled with immunoSEQ multiplex PCR; TCRdb holds only in-frame clones, not every one. The data contain about 320,000 clones, approximately 86% of them singletons. The starting material was peripheral blood, obtained in a trial of Ad26.COV2.S vaccine versus placebo. These receptors all come from a person between 18 and 65 years old who received the Ad26.COV2.S COVID-19 vaccine or a placebo. CDR3s include the opening cysteine and the closing phenylalanine or tryptophan. The order of the fields is D gene, V gene, clone size, CDR3 length, J gene, CDR3 DNA, CDR3 protein. A D gene is named only where the DNA matches it firmly. Clone size is stated in some rows and not others, as once, few, many or a class when expanded.

TRBD1	TRBV6-5	NA	15	TRBJ2-4	TGTGCCAGCAGTCGCCGCCAGGGGGCTTTTGACATTCAGTACTTC	CASSRRQGAFDIQYF
TRBD2	TRBV15	NA	17	TRBJ2-1	TGTGCCACCAGCGCGGAAGCGGGGGCCATACTTTACAATGAGCAGTTCTTC	CATSAEAGAILYNEQFF
NA	TRBV5-6	NA	12	TRBJ1-4	TGTGCCAGCAGCTTGGGAAGTGGGAAACTGTTTTTT	CASSLGSGKLFF
NA	TRBV27	NA	12	TRBJ2-1	TGTGCCAGCAGTTGGCGGGGTGATGAGCAGTTCTTC	CASSWRGDEQFF
NA	TRBV18	NA	14	TRBJ1-5	TGTGCCAGCTCACCACTCAGGGACAATCAGCCCCAGCATTTT	CASSPLRDNQPQHF
NA	TRBV5-1	NA	15	TRBJ2-7	TGCGCCAGCAGCTTCAGCCCAGGGTTCTCCTACGAGCAGTACTTC	CASSFSPGFSYEQYF
NA	TRBV5-1	once	13	TRBJ1-2	TGCGCCAGCAGCTCTTTGGACAGACCCCCCTACACCTTC	CASSSLDRPPYTF
NA	TRBV7-2	NA	15	TRBJ1-2	TGTGCCAGCAGCTCGAACCGGGCCCCGGGCCATGGCTACACCTTC	CASSSNRAPGHGYTF
NA	TRBV6-6	NA	12	TRBJ1-5	TGTGCCAGCAGGAGCCTAGGTCAGCCCCAGCATTTT	CASRSLGQPQHF
TRBD1	TRBV11-2	NA	15	TRBJ1-4	TGTGCCAGCAGAAGACAGGGTGGAGCTAATGAAAAACTGTTTTTT	CASRRQGGANEKLFF
NA	TRBV3-1/TRBV3-2	NA	16	TRBJ2-5	TGTGCCAGCAGCCCCCCGAGACAGGGAGGCCAAGAGACCCAGTACTTC	CASSPPRQGGQETQYF
NA	TRBV27	few	16	TRBJ2-2	TGTGCCAGCAGTTCGCTCGGGACTGCGAACACCGGGGAGCTGTTTTTT	CASSSLGTANTGELFF
NA	TRBV10-2	NA	14	TRBJ2-4	TGCGCCAGCAGTGAGGCTGTAGCCAAAAACATTCAGTACTTC	CASSEAVAKNIQYF
NA	TRBV27	NA	13	TRBJ1-2	TGTGCCAGCAGTTTATCGACTTTAGGCCGCTACACCTTC	CASSLSTLGRYTF
NA	TRBV18	NA	15	TRBJ1-2	TGTGCCAGCTCAGCTACCGCAGGGGACGGGGGTGGCTACACCTTC	CASSATAGDGGGYTF
NA	TRBV11-2	NA	16	TRBJ1-1	TGTGCCAGCAGCTTAAGGACCCCACAGGGGAACACTGAAGCTTTCTTT	CASSLRTPQGNTEAFF